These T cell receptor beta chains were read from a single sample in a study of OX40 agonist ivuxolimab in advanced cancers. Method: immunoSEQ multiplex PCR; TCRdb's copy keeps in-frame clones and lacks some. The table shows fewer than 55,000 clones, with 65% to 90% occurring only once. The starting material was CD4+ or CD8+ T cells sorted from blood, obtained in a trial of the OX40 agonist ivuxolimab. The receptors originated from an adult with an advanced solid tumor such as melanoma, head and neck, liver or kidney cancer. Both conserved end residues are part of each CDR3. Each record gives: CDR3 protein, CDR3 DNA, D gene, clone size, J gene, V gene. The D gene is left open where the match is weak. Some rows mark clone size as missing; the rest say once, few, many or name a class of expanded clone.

cdr3_aa: CATAGLSYNEQFF; cdr3_nt: TGCGCCACCGCCGGGCTTTCCTACAATGAGCAGTTCTTC; d_call: NA; clone_size: few; j_call: TRBJ2-1; v_call: TRBV10-2
cdr3_aa: CASSISGTGLHDEQFF; cdr3_nt: TGTGCCAGCAGCATTTCCGGGACAGGGTTGCACGATGAGCAGTTCTTC; d_call: TRBD1; clone_size: few; j_call: TRBJ2-1; v_call: TRBV5-4
cdr3_aa: CASSLGLQGWAFF; cdr3_nt: TGTGCCAGCAGCTTAGGACTACAGGGTTGGGCTTTCTTT; d_call: NA; clone_size: NA; j_call: TRBJ1-1; v_call: TRBV11-2
cdr3_aa: CASSWATGELFF; cdr3_nt: TGTGCCAGCAGTTGGGCCACCGGGGAGCTGTTTTTT; d_call: NA; clone_size: NA; j_call: TRBJ2-2; v_call: TRBV6-5
cdr3_aa: CASSFITPEVDEQFF; cdr3_nt: TGCGCCAGCAGCTTTATAACGCCGGAGGTGGATGAGCAGTTCTTC; d_call: NA; clone_size: NA; j_call: TRBJ2-1; v_call: TRBV5-1
cdr3_aa: CAITGTSGSYEQYF; cdr3_nt: TGTGCCATCACCGGGACTAGCGGCTCCTACGAGCAGTACTTC; d_call: TRBD2; clone_size: NA; j_call: TRBJ2-7; v_call: TRBV10-3
cdr3_aa: CASSRIRENTEAFF; cdr3_nt: TGTGCCAGCAGCAGGATCAGGGAGAACACTGAAGCTTTCTTT; d_call: NA; clone_size: NA; j_call: TRBJ1-1; v_call: TRBV7-8
cdr3_aa: CASSEASGLAGTEQFF; cdr3_nt: TGTGCCAGCAGTGAAGCGTCGGGACTAGCGGGTACAGAGCAGTTCTTC; d_call: TRBD2; clone_size: NA; j_call: TRBJ2-1; v_call: TRBV6-1
cdr3_aa: CAISDETGEGQPQHF; cdr3_nt: TGTGCCATCAGTGATGAGACAGGGGAGGGTCAGCCCCAGCATTTT; d_call: TRBD1; clone_size: NA; j_call: TRBJ1-5; v_call: TRBV10-3
cdr3_aa: CASSLTQGRLYEQYF; cdr3_nt: TGCGCCAGCAGCTTGACCCAGGGGCGCCTCTACGAGCAGTACTTC; d_call: NA; clone_size: NA; j_call: TRBJ2-7; v_call: TRBV5-1
cdr3_aa: CASSLAWGALRFF; cdr3_nt: TGTGCCAGCAGCTTAGCTTGGGGGGCCCTAAGGTTCTTC; d_call: NA; clone_size: once; j_call: TRBJ2-1; v_call: TRBV11-2
cdr3_aa: CASSYPSGDSTDTQYF; cdr3_nt: TGTGCCAGCAGTTACCCTAGCGGGGACAGCACAGATACGCAGTATTTT; d_call: TRBD2; clone_size: NA; j_call: TRBJ2-3; v_call: TRBV28
cdr3_aa: CASTGAREGYTF; cdr3_nt: TGTGCCAGTACCGGGGCGAGGGAGGGCTACACCTTC; d_call: NA; clone_size: NA; j_call: TRBJ1-2; v_call: TRBV19
cdr3_aa: CASSGQGREEETQYF; cdr3_nt: TGTGCCAGCAGCGGACAGGGGAGAGAAGAAGAGACCCAGTACTTC; d_call: TRBD1; clone_size: NA; j_call: TRBJ2-5; v_call: TRBV2
cdr3_aa: CASSYGRTDTQYF; cdr3_nt: TGTGCCAGCAGTTATGGGCGCACAGATACGCAGTATTTT; d_call: NA; clone_size: NA; j_call: TRBJ2-3; v_call: TRBV6-5
cdr3_aa: CASRSQGVNEQFF; cdr3_nt: TGTGCCAGCAGATCTCAGGGTGTCAATGAGCAGTTCTTC; d_call: NA; clone_size: few; j_call: TRBJ2-1; v_call: TRBV7-6
cdr3_aa: CASSNQGTEAFF; cdr3_nt: TGTGCCAGCAGCAACCAGGGCACTGAAGCTTTCTTT; d_call: NA; clone_size: NA; j_call: TRBJ1-1; v_call: TRBV2
cdr3_aa: CASSTLAGAYNEQFF; cdr3_nt: TGCGCCAGCAGTACACTAGCGGGGGCCTACAATGAGCAGTTCTTC; d_call: TRBD2; clone_size: once; j_call: TRBJ2-1; v_call: TRBV10-2
cdr3_aa: CASSYSMGTGGRFF; cdr3_nt: TGTGCCAGCAGTTACTCGATGGGAACAGGGGGTCGGTTCTTC; d_call: TRBD1; clone_size: NA; j_call: TRBJ2-1; v_call: TRBV6-5
cdr3_aa: CASRPTGFGTDTQYF; cdr3_nt: TGTGCCAGCAGACCCACAGGGTTTGGTACAGATACGCAGTATTTT; d_call: NA; clone_size: NA; j_call: TRBJ2-3; v_call: TRBV9
cdr3_aa: CASTLHRGDAEAFF; cdr3_nt: TGTGCCAGCACCCTCCACAGGGGTGATGCTGAAGCTTTCTTT; d_call: TRBD1; clone_size: few; j_call: TRBJ1-1; v_call: TRBV28
cdr3_aa: CASSTIGTGELFF; cdr3_nt: TGTGCCAGCAGTACTATAGGGACCGGGGAGCTGTTTTTT; d_call: NA; clone_size: NA; j_call: TRBJ2-2; v_call: TRBV28
cdr3_aa: CASSLAPNTEAFF; cdr3_nt: TGTGCCAGCAGCTTAGCCCCGAACACTGAAGCTTTCTTT; d_call: NA; clone_size: NA; j_call: TRBJ1-1; v_call: TRBV7-9
cdr3_aa: CASSSPLGTYEQYF; cdr3_nt: TGTGCCAGCAGCTCCCCCTTGGGGACCTACGAGCAGTACTTC; d_call: NA; clone_size: NA; j_call: TRBJ2-7; v_call: TRBV7-9
cdr3_aa: CASSVGSREKLFF; cdr3_nt: TGTGCCAGCAGCGTAGGCTCACGGGAAAAACTGTTTTTT; d_call: NA; clone_size: NA; j_call: TRBJ1-4; v_call: TRBV9
cdr3_aa: CASSYSSASELFF; cdr3_nt: TGTGCCAGCAGTTACTCTAGTGCTTCCGAACTGTTTTTT; d_call: NA; clone_size: NA; j_call: TRBJ1-4; v_call: TRBV6-5
cdr3_aa: CASSLFGTASSYEQYF; cdr3_nt: TGTGCCAGCAGTTTATTCGGGACAGCCTCATCCTACGAGCAGTACTTC; d_call: TRBD1; clone_size: medium-sized; j_call: TRBJ2-7; v_call: TRBV28
cdr3_aa: CASSFPTGASTDTQYF; cdr3_nt: TGTGCCAGCAGCTTCCCAACAGGGGCTAGCACAGATACGCAGTATTTT; d_call: TRBD1; clone_size: NA; j_call: TRBJ2-3; v_call: TRBV5-6
cdr3_aa: CASSPPRGRSGANVLTF; cdr3_nt: TGTGCCAGCAGCCCGCCCCGGGGACGCTCTGGGGCCAACGTCCTGACTTTC; d_call: NA; clone_size: NA; j_call: TRBJ2-6; v_call: TRBV28
cdr3_aa: CASSTRTGSDEAFF; cdr3_nt: TGCGCCAGCAGCACCCGGACAGGGTCGGATGAAGCTTTCTTT; d_call: TRBD1; clone_size: once; j_call: TRBJ1-1; v_call: TRBV5-1
cdr3_aa: CASSYAYGYTF; cdr3_nt: TGTGCCAGCAGTTACGCCTATGGCTACACCTTC; d_call: NA; clone_size: once; j_call: TRBJ1-2; v_call: TRBV6-5
cdr3_aa: CASSALDGAYEQYF; cdr3_nt: TGTGCCAGCAGCGCCCTGGACGGTGCCTACGAGCAGTACTTC; d_call: NA; clone_size: NA; j_call: TRBJ2-7; v_call: TRBV9
cdr3_aa: CASSLAGESGGQPQHF; cdr3_nt: TGTGCCAGCAGCTTAGCGGGGGAGTCAGGGGGTCAGCCCCAGCATTTT; d_call: TRBD1; clone_size: medium-sized; j_call: TRBJ1-5; v_call: TRBV7-8
cdr3_aa: CASSSNNEQFF; cdr3_nt: TGTGCCAGCAGCTCTAACAATGAGCAGTTCTTC; d_call: NA; clone_size: medium-sized; j_call: TRBJ2-1; v_call: TRBV7-9
cdr3_aa: CASSEIGQGATNEKLFF; cdr3_nt: TGTGCCAGCAGTGAAATTGGGCAGGGGGCAACTAATGAAAAACTGTTTTTT; d_call: TRBD1; clone_size: few; j_call: TRBJ1-4; v_call: TRBV2
cdr3_aa: CASSPIGLGYGYTF; cdr3_nt: TGTGCCAGCAGTCCAATAGGACTTGGCTATGGCTACACCTTC; d_call: NA; clone_size: NA; j_call: TRBJ1-2; v_call: TRBV27
cdr3_aa: CASSSRLAGEFADTQYF; cdr3_nt: TGCGCCAGCAGCTCCCGACTAGCGGGAGAGTTTGCAGATACGCAGTATTTT; d_call: TRBD2; clone_size: NA; j_call: TRBJ2-3; v_call: TRBV4-3
cdr3_aa: CAIGQGGEAFF; cdr3_nt: TGTGCCATCGGACAGGGAGGTGAAGCTTTCTTT; d_call: TRBD1; clone_size: NA; j_call: TRBJ1-1; v_call: TRBV10-3
cdr3_aa: CASSFQGVSEQFF; cdr3_nt: TGTGCCAGCAGCTTCCAAGGGGTGAGCGAGCAGTTCTTC; d_call: NA; clone_size: NA; j_call: TRBJ2-1; v_call: TRBV5-4
cdr3_aa: CASSRGQVNTEAFF; cdr3_nt: TGTGCCAGCAGTAGGGGACAGGTGAACACTGAAGCTTTCTTT; d_call: TRBD1; clone_size: NA; j_call: TRBJ1-1; v_call: TRBV27
cdr3_aa: CASSLGVSGSSGQYF; cdr3_nt: TGTGCCAGCAGTTTAGGGGTTAGCGGGAGTTCAGGGCAGTACTTC; d_call: TRBD2; clone_size: NA; j_call: TRBJ2-7; v_call: TRBV27
cdr3_aa: CASSSSTRHYGYTF; cdr3_nt: TGTGCCAGCAGTTCTTCAACCCGGCACTATGGCTACACCTTC; d_call: NA; clone_size: NA; j_call: TRBJ1-2; v_call: TRBV27
cdr3_aa: CASSIGARAEQFF; cdr3_nt: TGTGCCAGTAGTATAGGGGCAAGGGCTGAGCAGTTCTTC; d_call: NA; clone_size: NA; j_call: TRBJ2-1; v_call: TRBV19
cdr3_aa: CASSLVSRDRDDEQYF; cdr3_nt: TGTGCCAGCAGCTTGGTATCCCGGGACAGGGACGACGAGCAGTACTTC; d_call: TRBD1; clone_size: NA; j_call: TRBJ2-7; v_call: TRBV5-6
cdr3_aa: CASSQPTSGSATYNEQFF; cdr3_nt: TGTGCCAGCAGCCAACCGACTAGCGGGAGTGCGACATACAATGAGCAGTTCTTC; d_call: TRBD2; clone_size: NA; j_call: TRBJ2-1; v_call: TRBV4-2
cdr3_aa: CASSPGGEQFF; cdr3_nt: TGTGCCAGCAGCCCAGGGGGTGAGCAGTTCTTC; d_call: TRBD1; clone_size: once; j_call: TRBJ2-1; v_call: TRBV9
cdr3_aa: CASSLIGGRTNTEAFF; cdr3_nt: TGTGCCAGCAGTTTAATTGGGGGACGAACGAACACTGAAGCTTTCTTT; d_call: NA; clone_size: once; j_call: TRBJ1-1; v_call: TRBV28
cdr3_aa: CASSILTSGSVNEQFF; cdr3_nt: TGTGCCAGCAGTATCCTGACTAGCGGGAGTGTAAATGAGCAGTTCTTC; d_call: TRBD2; clone_size: NA; j_call: TRBJ2-1; v_call: TRBV27